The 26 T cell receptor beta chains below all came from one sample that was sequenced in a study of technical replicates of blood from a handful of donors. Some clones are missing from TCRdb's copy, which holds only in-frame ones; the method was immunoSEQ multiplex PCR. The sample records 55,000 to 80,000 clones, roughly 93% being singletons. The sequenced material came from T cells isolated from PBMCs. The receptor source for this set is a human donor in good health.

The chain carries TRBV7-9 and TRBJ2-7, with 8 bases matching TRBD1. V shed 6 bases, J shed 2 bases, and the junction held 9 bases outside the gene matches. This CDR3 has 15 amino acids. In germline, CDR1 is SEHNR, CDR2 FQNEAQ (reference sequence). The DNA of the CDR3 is TGTGCCAGCAGGCCAGGGGGCGGGGACGCCTACGAGCAGTACTTC. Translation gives CASRPGGGDAYEQYF. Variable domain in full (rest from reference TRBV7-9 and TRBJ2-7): DTGVSQNPRHKITKRGQNVTFRCDPISEHNRLYWYRQTLGQGPEFLTYFQNEAQLEKSRLLSDRFSAERPKGSFSTLEIQRTEQGDSAMYLCASRPGGGDAYEQYFGPGTRLTVT.

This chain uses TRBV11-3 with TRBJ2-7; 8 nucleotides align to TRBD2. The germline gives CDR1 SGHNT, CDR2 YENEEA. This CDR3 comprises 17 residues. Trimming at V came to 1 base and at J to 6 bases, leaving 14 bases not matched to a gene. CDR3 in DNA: TGTGCCAGCAGCTTAGCGGGCGGGGGGCCTCCGGGTCGCGAGCAGTACTTC. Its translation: CASSLAGGGPPGREQYF.

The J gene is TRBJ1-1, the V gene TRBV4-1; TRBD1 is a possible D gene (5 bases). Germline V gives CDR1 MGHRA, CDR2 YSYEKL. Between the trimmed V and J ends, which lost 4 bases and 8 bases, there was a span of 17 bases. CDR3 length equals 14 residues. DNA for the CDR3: TGCGCCAGCAGCCCCTTTGGGGCAGGAATCGAAGCTTTCTTT. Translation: CASSPFGAGIEAFF.

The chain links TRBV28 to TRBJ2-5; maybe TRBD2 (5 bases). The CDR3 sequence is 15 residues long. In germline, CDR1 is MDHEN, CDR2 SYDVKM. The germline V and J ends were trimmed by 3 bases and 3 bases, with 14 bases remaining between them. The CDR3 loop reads CASSFSPYGEETQYF. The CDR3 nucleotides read TGTGCCAGCAGTTTTTCTCCGTACGGGGAAGAGACCCAGTACTTC.

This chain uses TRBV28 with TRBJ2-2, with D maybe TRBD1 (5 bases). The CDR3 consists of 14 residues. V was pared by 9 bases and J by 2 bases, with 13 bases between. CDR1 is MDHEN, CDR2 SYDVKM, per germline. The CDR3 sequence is CASFDSANTGELFF. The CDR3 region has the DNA TGTGCCAGTTTCGACAGCGCCAACACCGGGGAGCTGTTTTTT.

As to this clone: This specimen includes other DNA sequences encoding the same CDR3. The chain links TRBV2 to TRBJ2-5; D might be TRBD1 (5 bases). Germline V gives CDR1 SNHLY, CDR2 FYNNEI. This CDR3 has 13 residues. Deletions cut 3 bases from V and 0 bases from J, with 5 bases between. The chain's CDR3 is CASSDRDQETQYF. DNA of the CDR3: TGTGCCAGCAGTGACAGGGACCAAGAGACCCAGTACTTC.

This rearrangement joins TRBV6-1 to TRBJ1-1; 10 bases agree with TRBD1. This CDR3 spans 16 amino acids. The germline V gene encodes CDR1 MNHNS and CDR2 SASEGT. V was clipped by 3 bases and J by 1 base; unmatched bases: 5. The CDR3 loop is CASSEGQGIGNTEAFF. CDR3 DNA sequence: TGTGCCAGCAGTGAGGGACAGGGGATAGGGAACACTGAAGCTTTCTTT.

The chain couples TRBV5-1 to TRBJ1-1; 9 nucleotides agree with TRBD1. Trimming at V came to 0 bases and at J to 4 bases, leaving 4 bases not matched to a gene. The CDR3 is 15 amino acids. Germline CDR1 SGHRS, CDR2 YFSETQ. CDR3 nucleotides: TGCGCCAGCAGCTTGGCGGGGACAGGGCCCACTGAAGCTTTCTTT. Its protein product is CASSLAGTGPTEAFF. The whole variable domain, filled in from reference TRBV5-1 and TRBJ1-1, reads KAGVTQTPRYLIKTRGQQVTLSCSPISGHRSVSWYQQTPGQGLQFLFEYFSETQRNKGNFPGRFSGRQFSNSRSEMNVSTLELGDSALYLCASSLAGTGPTEAFFGQGTRLTVV.

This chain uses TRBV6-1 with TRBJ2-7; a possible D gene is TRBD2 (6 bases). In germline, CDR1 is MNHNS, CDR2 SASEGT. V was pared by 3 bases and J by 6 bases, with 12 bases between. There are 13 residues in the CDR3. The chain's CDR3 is CASSESGVREQYF. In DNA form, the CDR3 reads TGTGCCAGCAGTGAGTCGGGAGTTCGCGAGCAGTACTTC.

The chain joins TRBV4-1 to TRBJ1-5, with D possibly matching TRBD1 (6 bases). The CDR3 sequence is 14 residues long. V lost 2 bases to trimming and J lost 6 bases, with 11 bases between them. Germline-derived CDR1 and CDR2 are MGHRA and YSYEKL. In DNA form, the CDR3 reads TGCGCCAGCAGCCAAATACGGACAGTTCAGCCCCAGCATTTT. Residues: CASSQIRTVQPQHF.

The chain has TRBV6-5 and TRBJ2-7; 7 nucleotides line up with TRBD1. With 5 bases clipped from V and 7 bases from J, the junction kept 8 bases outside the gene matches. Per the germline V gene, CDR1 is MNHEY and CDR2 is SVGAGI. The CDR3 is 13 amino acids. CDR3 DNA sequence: TGTGCCAGCAGTCCCGGGACAGCTTATGAGCAGTACTTC. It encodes CASSPGTAYEQYF.

CDR3 sequence reads: CASTPGVTYEQYF. The CDR3 DNA sequence: TGTGCCAGCACCCCAGGGGTCACCTACGAGCAGTACTTC. The chain uses TRBV5-6 and TRBJ2-7, with D possibly being TRBD1 (6 bases). CDR3 length: 13 amino acids. Trimming removed 6 bases from V and 2 bases from J, with 12 bases in between. CDR1 SGHDT and CDR2 YYEEEE come from the germline V gene.

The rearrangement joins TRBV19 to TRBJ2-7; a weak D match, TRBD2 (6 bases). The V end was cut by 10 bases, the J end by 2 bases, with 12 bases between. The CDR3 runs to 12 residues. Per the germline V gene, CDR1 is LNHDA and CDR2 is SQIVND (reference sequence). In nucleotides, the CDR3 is TGTGCCACTGCGGGACTTGCCTACGAGCAGTACTTC. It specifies CATAGLAYEQYF.

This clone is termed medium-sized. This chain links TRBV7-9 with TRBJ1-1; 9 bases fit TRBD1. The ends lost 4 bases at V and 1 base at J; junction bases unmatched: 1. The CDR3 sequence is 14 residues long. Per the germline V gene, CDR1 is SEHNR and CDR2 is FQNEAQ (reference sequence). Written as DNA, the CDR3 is TGTGCCAGCAGCTGGGGACAGGGGAACACTGAAGCTTTCTTT. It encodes CASSWGQGNTEAFF.

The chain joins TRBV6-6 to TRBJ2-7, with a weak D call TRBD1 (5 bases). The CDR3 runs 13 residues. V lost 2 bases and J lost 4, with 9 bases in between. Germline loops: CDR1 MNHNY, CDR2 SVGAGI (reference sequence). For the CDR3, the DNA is TGTGCCAGCAGTTACGACAGAGAGTACGAGCAGTACTTC. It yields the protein CASSYDREYEQYF.

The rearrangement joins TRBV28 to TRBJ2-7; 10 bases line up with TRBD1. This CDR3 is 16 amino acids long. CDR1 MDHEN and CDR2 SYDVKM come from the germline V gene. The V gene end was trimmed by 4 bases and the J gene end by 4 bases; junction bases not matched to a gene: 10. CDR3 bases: TGTGCCAGCAGTTCAGTCGACAGGGGGCGGTGGTACGAGCAGTACTTC. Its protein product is CASSSVDRGRWYEQYF.

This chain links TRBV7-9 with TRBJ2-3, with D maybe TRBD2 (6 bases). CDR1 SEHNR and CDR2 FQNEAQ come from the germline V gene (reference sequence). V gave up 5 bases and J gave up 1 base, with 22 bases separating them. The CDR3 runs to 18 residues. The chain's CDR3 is CASSPRGPGAQGTDTQYF. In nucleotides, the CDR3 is TGTGCCAGCAGCCCTCGAGGACCGGGAGCTCAGGGCACAGATACGCAGTATTTT.

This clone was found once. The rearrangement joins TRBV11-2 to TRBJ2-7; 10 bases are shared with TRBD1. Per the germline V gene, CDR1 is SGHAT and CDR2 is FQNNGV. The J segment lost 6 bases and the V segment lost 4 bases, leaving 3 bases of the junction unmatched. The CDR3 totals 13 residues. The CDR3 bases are TGTGCCAGCAGCTCGACAGGGGGCGGCGAGCAGTACTTC. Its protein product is CASSSTGGGEQYF.

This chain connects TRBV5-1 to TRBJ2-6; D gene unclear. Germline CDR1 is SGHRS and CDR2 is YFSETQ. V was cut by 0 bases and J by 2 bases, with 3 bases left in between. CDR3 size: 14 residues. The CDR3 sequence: CASSLATGANVLTF. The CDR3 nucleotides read TGCGCCAGCAGCTTGGCCACTGGGGCCAACGTCCTGACTTTC.

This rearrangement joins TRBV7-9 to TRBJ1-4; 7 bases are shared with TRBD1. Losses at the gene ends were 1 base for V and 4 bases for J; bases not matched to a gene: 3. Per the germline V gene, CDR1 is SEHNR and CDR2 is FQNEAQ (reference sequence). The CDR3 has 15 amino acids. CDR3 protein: CASSLEGQLNEKLFF. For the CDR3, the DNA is TGTGCCAGCAGCTTAGAGGGACAGCTTAATGAAAAACTGTTTTTT.

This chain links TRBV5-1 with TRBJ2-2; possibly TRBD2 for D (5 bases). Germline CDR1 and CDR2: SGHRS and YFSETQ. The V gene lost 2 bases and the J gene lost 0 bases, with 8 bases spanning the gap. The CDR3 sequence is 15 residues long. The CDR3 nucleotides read TGCGCCAGCAGCTTCCGGGGTCCGAACACCGGGGAGCTGTTTTTT. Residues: CASSFRGPNTGELFF.

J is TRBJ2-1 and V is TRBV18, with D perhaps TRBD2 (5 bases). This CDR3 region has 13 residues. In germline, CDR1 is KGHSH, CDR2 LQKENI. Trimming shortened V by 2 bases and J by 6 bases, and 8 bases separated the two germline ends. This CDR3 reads CASSPSGFNEQFF. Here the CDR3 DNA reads TGTGCCAGCTCACCATCGGGGTTCAATGAGCAGTTCTTC.

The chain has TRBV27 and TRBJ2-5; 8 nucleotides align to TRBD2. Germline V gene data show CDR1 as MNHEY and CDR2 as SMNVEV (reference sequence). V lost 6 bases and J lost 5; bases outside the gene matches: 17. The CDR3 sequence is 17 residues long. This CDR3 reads CASSPAAGLVLMETQYF. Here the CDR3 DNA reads TGTGCCAGCAGCCCCGCCGCGGGACTAGTTTTGATGGAGACCCAGTACTTC.

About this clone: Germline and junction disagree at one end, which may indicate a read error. Written as DNA, the CDR3 is TGTGCCAGCAGTCACTCGGGACAGGGGAGGTACGAGCAGTACTTC. This gives the protein CASSHSGQGRYEQYF. The J gene is TRBJ2-7, the V gene TRBV6-6; 10 bases fit TRBD1. The CDR3 has 15 amino acids. The germline CDR1 and CDR2 sequences are MNHNY and SVGAGI (reference sequence).

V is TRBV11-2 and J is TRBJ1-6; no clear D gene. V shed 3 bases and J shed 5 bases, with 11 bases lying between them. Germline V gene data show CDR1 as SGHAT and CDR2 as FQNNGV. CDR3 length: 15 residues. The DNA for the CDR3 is TGTGCCAGCAGCTTGCAAAATACTAATAATTCACCCCTCCACTTT. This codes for CASSLQNTNNSPLHF.

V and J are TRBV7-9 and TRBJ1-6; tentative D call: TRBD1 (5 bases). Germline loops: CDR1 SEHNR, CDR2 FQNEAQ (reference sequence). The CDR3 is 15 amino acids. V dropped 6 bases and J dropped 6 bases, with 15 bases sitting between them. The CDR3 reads CASRDFQGFNSPLHF. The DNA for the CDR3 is TGTGCCAGCAGGGATTTTCAGGGATTTAATTCACCCCTCCACTTT.